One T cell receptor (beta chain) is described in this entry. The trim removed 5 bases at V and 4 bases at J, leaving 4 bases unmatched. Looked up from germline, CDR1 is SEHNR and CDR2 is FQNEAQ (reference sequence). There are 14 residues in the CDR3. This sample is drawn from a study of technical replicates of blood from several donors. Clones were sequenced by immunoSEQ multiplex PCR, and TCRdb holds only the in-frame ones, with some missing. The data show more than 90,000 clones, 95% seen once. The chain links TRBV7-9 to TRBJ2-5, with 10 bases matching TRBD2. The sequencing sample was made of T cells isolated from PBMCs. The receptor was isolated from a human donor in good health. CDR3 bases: TGTGCCAGCAGCCGAGCGGGGGGGATAGAGACCCAGTACTTC. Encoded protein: CASSRAGGIETQYF.